This T cell receptor (beta chain) was identified in a study of shared clonotypes between healthy human individuals. In its sample, this clone was seen a few times. Germline-derived CDR1 and CDR2 are SGDLS and YYNGEE. V lost 3 bases and J 4 bases, leaving 7 bases between the germline ends. The CDR3 runs to 13 residues. The genomic DNA of each subset was split evenly across several immunoSEQ plates. Clones were sequenced by immunoSEQ multiplex PCR, and TCRdb holds only the in-frame ones, with some missing. In the table there are about a million clones, about 75% of which are singletons. Sample: memory CD4+ T cells sorted from blood. The sample's subset: CD45RA-negative fraction. The chain links TRBV9 to TRBJ2-2; no clear D. The source is a young man in good health. The CDR3 loop is CASSAAGTGELFF. In DNA form, the CDR3 reads TGTGCCAGCAGCGCCGCCGGCACCGGGGAGCTGTTTTTT.